This TCR beta chain was identified during a study of blood T cell repertoires in COVID-19. Data came from immunoSEQ multiplex PCR; TCRdb stores just in-frame clones and leaves some out. The data show about 240,000 clones, roughly nine tenths seen once. This clone was found once. The sample comprised peripheral blood. The receptor's source is a man between 60 and 75 years old who had recovered from COVID-19.

The CDR3 loop is CSVETTGQLNTEAFF. The CDR3 nucleotides are TGCAGCGTTGAAACAACGGGACAGTTGAACACTGAAGCTTTCTTT. J is TRBJ1-1 and V is TRBV29-1, with TRBD1 matching 7 bases. The CDR3 is 15 amino acids. With V trimmed by 2 bases and J by 0 bases, 6 bases remained unmatched. Per germline, CDR1 SQVTM and CDR2 ANQGSEA.